This TCR beta chain emerged from a study of shared clonotypes between healthy human individuals. Study-level points and caveats: Despite large depth, rarefaction showed incomplete sorted-subset sequencing. Among the subsets, naive ones generally showed larger estimated richness than memory ones.

Trimming pared 3 bases from V and 5 bases from J, leaving 11 bases between. Germline CDR1 is SGHVS and CDR2 is FNYEAQ. The CDR3 spans 13 residues. Per the original data handling: Owing to the provision of junction-only sequences devoid of quality scores by immunoSEQ, filtering differed. Measured with immunoSEQ multiplex PCR; TCRdb has only the in-frame clones, and not every one. V and J calls and clone size follow that table, whereas D and trimming were derived from the DNA. The sample carries about 2.2 million clones, around 93% recorded once. CD8 cells regarded as naive lacked CD45RO, were positively chosen for CCR7, and omitted terminally differentiated effector memory CD45RA+ cells. In regard to this clone: The target antigen is unknown.

The sequence was collected from a man in his late teens or twenties in good health. Some clones in this sample may be carry-over from other donors' samples. The chain is built from TRBV7-6 and TRBJ2-7; a weak D match, TRBD2 (6 bases). The sequenced material came from naive CD8+ T cells from PBMCs. The CDR3 here is CASSFSRENEQYF. The DNA of the CDR3 is TGTGCCAGCAGCTTTTCACGGGAGAACGAGCAGTACTTC.